Given below is one T cell receptor (beta chain) in context. The data are from a study of blood T cell repertoires in COVID-19. Repertoires were generated with immunoSEQ multiplex PCR, while TCRdb's copy carries only in-frame clones and drops some. Found here are about 87,000 clones, 70% to 85% of them singletons; the top ten hold roughly 4.2%. This CDR3 contains 14 residues. Looked up from germline, CDR1 is MNHNS and CDR2 is SASEGT. V lost 3 bases, J lost 6 bases, and 3 bases stayed unmatched. This sequence joins TRBV6-1 and TRBJ2-7, with 12 bases that match TRBD1. The TCR originated in a woman aged 45-65 years with acute or convalescent COVID-19. The sample taken for sequencing was peripheral blood. CDR3 amino acids: CASSDRDRGREQYF. DNA of the CDR3: TGTGCCAGCAGTGACCGGGACAGGGGGCGCGAGCAGTACTTC.